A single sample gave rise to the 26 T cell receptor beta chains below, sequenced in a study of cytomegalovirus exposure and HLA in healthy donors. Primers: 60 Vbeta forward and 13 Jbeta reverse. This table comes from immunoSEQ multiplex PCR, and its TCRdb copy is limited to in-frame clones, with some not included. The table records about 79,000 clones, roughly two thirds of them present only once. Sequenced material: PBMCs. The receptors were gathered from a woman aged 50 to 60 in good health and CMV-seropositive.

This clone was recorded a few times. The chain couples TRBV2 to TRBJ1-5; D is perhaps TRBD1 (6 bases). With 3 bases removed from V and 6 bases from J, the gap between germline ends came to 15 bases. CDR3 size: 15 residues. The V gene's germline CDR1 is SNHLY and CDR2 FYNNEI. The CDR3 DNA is TGTGCCAGCAGTGACACCACGACAGGTCTTCAGCCCCAGCATTTT. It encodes CASSDTTTGLQPQHF.

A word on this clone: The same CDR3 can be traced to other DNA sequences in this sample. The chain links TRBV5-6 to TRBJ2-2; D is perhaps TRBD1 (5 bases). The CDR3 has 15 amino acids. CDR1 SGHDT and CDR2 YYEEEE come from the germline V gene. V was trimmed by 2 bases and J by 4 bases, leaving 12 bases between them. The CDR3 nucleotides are TGTGCCAGCAGCTTAAGCAGGGAATTCACCGGGGAGCTGTTTTTT. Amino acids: CASSLSREFTGELFF. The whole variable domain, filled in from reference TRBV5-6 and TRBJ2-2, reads DAGVTQSPTHLIKTRGQQVTLRCSPKSGHDTVSWYQQALGQGPQFIFQYYEEEERQRGNFPDRFSGHQFPNYSSELNVNALLLGDSALYLCASSLSREFTGELFFGEGSRLTVL.

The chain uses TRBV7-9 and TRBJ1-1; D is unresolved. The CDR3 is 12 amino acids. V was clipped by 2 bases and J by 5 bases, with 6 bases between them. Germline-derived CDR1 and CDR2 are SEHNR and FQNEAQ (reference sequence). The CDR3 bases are TGTGCCAGCAGCTTAAGGGAGACTGAAGCTTTCTTT. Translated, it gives CASSLRETEAFF.

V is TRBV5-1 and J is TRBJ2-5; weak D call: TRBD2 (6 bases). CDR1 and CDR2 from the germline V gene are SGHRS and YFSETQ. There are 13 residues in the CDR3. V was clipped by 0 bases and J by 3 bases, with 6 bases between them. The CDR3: CASSLGGEETQYF. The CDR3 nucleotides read TGCGCCAGCAGCTTGGGGGGGGAAGAGACCCAGTACTTC.

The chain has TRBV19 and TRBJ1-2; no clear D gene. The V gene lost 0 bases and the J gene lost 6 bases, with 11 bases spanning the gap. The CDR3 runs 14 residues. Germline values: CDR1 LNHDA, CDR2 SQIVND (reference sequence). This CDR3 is CASSIDWVQDGYTF. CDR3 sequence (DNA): TGTGCCAGTAGTATAGATTGGGTCCAGGATGGCTACACCTTC. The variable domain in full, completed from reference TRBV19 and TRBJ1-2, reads DGGITQSPKYLFRKEGQNVTLSCEQNLNHDAMYWYRQDPGQGLRLIYYSQIVNDFQKGDIAEGYSVSREKKESFPLTVTSAQKNPTAFYLCASSIDWVQDGYTFGSGTRLTVV.

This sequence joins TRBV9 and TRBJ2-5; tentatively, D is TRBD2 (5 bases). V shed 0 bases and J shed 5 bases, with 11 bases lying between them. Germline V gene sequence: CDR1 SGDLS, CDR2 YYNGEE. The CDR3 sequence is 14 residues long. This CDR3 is CASSVGMDSETQYF. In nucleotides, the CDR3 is TGTGCCAGCAGCGTAGGGATGGACTCTGAGACCCAGTACTTC.

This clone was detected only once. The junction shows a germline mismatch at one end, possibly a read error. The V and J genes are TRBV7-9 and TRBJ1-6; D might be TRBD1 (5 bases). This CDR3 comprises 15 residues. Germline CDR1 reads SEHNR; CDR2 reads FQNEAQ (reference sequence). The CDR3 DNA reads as TGTTCCAGCAGCCAAGGGATGGGAGGGGATTCACCCCTCCACTTT. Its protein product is CSSSQGMGGDSPLHF.

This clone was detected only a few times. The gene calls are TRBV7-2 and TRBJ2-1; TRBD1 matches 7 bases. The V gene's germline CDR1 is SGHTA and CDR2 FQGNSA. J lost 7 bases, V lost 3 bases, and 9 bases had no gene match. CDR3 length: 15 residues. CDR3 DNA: TGTGCCAGCAGCTTCGGCAGGGCAGGGGGAAATGAGCAGTTCTTC. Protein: CASSFGRAGGNEQFF.

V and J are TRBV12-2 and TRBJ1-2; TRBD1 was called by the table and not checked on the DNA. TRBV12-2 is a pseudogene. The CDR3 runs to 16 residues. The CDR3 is CASRLGDIHTRYGYTF. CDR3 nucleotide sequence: TGTGCAAGTCGCTTAGGGGACATTCACACCCGCTATGGCTACACCTTC.

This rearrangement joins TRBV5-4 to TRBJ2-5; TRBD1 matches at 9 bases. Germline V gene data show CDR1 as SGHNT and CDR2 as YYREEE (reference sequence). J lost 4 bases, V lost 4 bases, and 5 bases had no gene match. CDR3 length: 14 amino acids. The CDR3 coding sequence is TGTGCCAGCAGCCAAACAGGGGGCCCAGAGACCCAGTACTTC. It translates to CASSQTGGPETQYF.

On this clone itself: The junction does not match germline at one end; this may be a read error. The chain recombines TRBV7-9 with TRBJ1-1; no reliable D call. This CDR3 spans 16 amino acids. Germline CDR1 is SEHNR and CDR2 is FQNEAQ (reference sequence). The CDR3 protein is CSSSLSGASQLTEAFF. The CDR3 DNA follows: TGTTCCAGCAGCTTAAGTGGAGCCAGTCAGTTAACTGAAGCTTTCTTT.

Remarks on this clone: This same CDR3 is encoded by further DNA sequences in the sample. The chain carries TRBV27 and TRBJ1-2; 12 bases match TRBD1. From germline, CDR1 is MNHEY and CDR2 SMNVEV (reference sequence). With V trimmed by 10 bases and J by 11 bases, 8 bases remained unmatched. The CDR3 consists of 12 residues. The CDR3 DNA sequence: TGTGCCACCGGGACAGGGGGCGCTGGTTACACCTTC. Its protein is CATGTGGAGYTF.

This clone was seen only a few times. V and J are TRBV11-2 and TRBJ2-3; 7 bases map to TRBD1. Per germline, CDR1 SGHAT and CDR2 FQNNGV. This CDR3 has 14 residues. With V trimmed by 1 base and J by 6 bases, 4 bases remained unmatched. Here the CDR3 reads CASSLGTGLDTQYF. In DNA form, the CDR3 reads TGTGCCAGCAGCTTAGGGACAGGCCTTGATACGCAGTATTTT.

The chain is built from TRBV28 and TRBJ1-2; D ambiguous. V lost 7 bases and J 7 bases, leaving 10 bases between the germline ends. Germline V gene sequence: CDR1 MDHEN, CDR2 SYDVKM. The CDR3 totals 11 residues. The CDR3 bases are TGTGCCAGCAAATTGGGCTCTGGCTACACCTTC. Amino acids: CASKLGSGYTF.

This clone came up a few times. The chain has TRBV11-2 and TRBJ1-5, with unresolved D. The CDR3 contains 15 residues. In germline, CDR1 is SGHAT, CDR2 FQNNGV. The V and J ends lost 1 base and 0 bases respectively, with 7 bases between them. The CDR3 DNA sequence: TGTGCCAGCAGCTTAGCCAGGCATAGCAATCAGCCCCAGCATTTT. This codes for CASSLARHSNQPQHF.

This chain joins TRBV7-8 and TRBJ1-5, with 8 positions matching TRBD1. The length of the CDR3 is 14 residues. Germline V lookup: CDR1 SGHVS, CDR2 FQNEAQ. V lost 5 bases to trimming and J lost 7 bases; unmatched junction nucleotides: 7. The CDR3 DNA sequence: TGTGCCAGCAGCGCCTGGACAGGGTCGCAGCCCCAGCATTTT. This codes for CASSAWTGSQPQHF.

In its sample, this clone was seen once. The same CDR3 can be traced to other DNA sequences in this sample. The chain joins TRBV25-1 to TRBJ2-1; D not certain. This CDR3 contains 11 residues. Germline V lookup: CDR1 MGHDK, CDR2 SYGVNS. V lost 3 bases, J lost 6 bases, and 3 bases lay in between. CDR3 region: CASSERNEQFF. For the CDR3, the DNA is TGTGCCAGCAGTGAGCGCAATGAGCAGTTCTTC.

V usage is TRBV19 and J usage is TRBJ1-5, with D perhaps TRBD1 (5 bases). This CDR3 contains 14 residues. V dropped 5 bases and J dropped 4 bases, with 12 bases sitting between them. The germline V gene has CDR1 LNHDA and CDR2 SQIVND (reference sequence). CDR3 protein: CASSPPGGNQPQHF. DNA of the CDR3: TGTGCCAGTAGTCCCCCCGGGGGGAATCAGCCCCAGCATTTT.

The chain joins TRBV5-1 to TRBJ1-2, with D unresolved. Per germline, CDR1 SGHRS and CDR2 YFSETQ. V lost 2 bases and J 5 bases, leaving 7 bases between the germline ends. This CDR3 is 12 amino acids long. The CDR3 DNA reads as TGCGCCAGCAGCTTAGACATGTATGGCTACACCTTC. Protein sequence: CASSLDMYGYTF.

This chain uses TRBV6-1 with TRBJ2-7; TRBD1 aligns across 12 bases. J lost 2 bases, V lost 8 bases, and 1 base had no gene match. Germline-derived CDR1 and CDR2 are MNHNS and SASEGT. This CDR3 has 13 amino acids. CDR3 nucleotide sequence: TGTGCCAGCTGGGACAGGGGGCCCTACGAGCAGTACGTC. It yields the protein CASWDRGPYEQYV.

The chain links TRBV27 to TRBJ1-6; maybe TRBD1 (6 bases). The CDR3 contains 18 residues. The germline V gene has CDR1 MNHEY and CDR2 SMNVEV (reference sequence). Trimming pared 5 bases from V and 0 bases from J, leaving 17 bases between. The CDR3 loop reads CASSLGADRSSYNSPLHF. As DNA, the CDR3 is TGTGCCAGCAGTCTGGGGGCCGACAGGTCCTCCTATAATTCACCCCTCCACTTT.

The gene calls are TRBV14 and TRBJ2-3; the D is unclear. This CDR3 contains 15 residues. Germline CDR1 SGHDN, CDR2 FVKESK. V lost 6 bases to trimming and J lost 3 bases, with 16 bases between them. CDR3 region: CASSGSSMRTDTQYF. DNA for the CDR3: TGTGCCAGCAGTGGTTCTTCTATGAGGACAGATACGCAGTATTTT.

CDR3 nucleotides: TGTGCCAGCAGTCTACCCGGGAGCACAGATACGCAGTATTTT. It yields the protein CASSLPGSTDTQYF. The chain is built from TRBV27 and TRBJ2-3; no reliable D call. Deletions cut 5 bases from V and 0 bases from J, with 9 bases between. This CDR3 is built from 14 residues. From germline, CDR1 is MNHEY and CDR2 SMNVEV (reference sequence).

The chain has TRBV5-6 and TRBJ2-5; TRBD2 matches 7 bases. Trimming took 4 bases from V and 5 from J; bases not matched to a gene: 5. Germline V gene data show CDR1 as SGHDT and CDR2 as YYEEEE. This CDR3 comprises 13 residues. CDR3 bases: TGTGCCAGCAGCCTCTGGGGGGGGGAGACCCAGTACTTC. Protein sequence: CASSLWGGETQYF.

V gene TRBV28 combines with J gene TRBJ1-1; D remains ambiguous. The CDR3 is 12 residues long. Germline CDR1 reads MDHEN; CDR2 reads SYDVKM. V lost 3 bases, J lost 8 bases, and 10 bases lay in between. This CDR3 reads CASSLRRSEAFF. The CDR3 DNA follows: TGTGCCAGCAGTTTGAGGCGGTCAGAAGCTTTCTTT.

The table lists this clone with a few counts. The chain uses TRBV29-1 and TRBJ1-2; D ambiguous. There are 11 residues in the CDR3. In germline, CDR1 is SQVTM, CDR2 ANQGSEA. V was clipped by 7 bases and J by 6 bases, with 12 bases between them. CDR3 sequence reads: CSASRLDGYTF. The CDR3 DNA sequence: TGCAGCGCCTCGCGGTTAGATGGCTACACCTTC.